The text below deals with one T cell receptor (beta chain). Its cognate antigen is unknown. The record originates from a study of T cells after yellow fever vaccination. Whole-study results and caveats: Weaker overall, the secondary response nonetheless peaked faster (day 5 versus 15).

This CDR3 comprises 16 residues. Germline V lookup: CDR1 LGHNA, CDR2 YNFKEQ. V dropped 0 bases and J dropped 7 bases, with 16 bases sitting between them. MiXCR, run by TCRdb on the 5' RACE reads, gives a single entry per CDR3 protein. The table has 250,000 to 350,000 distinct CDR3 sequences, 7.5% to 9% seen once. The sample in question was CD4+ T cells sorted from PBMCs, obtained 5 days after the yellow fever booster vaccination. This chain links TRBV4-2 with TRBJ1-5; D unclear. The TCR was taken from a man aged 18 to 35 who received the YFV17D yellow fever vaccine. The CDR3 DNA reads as TGTGCCAGCAGCCAAGATCGAGAGGGCAAATGGCAGCCCCAGCATTTT. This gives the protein CASSQDREGKWQPQHF.